The clone carrying this T cell receptor (beta chain) was detected only a few times. The antigen is not known. Attached unique molecular identifiers marked individual cDNA molecules. TCRdb independently ran MiXCR on the 5' RACE reads; one entry per CDR3 protein. The sample lists about 56,000 distinct CDR3 sequences, roughly 16% occurring once. The sample comes from a study of early T cells in non-severe SARS-CoV-2 infection. Study information: Sequencing of unsorted whole blood was done on bulk RNA, leaving chains unpaired. Study-level points and caveats: VDJdb-based matching was biased toward anti-spike CD8 responses and missed private and CD4 specificities.

CDR1 KGHSH and CDR2 LQKENI come from the germline V gene. V was shortened by 6 bases and J by 4 bases, with 12 bases between the two germline ends. The length of the CDR3 is 13 residues. This specimen was whole blood, taken at baseline. This TCR came from an adult who was a healthcare worker with PCR-confirmed SARS-CoV-2 infection or an uninfected control (not recorded which). J is TRBJ1-2 and V is TRBV18; D is unclear. The CDR3 region has the DNA TGTGCCAGCTCTCCCGACGGATCCTATGGCTACACCTTC. This gives the protein CASSPDGSYGYTF.